This is a list of T cell receptor beta chains from one sample in a study of T-cell reconstitution after alpha-beta-depleted transplantation in children. TCRdb processed the PCR reads anew with MiXCR; each CDR3 protein has one entry. The sample contains approximately 800,000 distinct CDR3 sequences, less than 20% of which appear only once. The material sequenced was PBMCs, mostly from graft donor cells, taken 360 days after TCRalphabeta/CD19-depleted stem cell transplant. The source of these receptors is a male patient between 10 and 17 years old who had a stem cell transplant for acute lymphoblastic leukemia, so the T cells may come from the graft donor. CDR3s include the opening cysteine and the closing phenylalanine or tryptophan. A D gene is named only where the DNA matches it firmly. Clone size, where shown, is once, few, many, or a class for clones that have expanded.

- TRBJ1-4 TRBV3-1 - CASAQRSEKLFF TGTGCCAGCGCACAGCGTTCTGAAAAACTGTTTTTT
TRBD1 TRBJ1-4 TRBV30 - CAWSMGTGGIEKLFF TGTGCCTGGAGTATGGGGACAGGCGGGATTGAAAAACTGTTTTTT
TRBD2 TRBJ2-1 TRBV7-2 few CASSSPGLARSSYNEQFF TGTGCCAGCAGCTCTCCGGGACTAGCTCGTAGCTCCTACAATGAGCAGTTCTTC
- TRBJ1-2 TRBV30 few CAWSPGQLNYGYTF TGTGCCTGGAGCCCGGGACAACTGAACTATGGCTACACCTTC
TRBD1 TRBJ2-2 TRBV19 few CASRIPGQGTGELFF TGTGCCAGTCGTATACCGGGACAGGGCACCGGGGAGCTGTTTTTT
- TRBJ2-5 TRBV9 few CASSVDLGLRETQYF TGTGCCAGCAGCGTAGATCTGGGGTTGAGGGAGACCCAGTACTTC
TRBD2 TRBJ2-7 TRBV28 many CASSSRLAGYSYEQYF TGTGCCAGCAGTTCTAGACTAGCGGGATACTCCTACGAGCAGTACTTC
- TRBJ2-7 TRBV10-2 many CASSETGYEQYF TGCGCCAGCAGTGAGACTGGCTACGAGCAGTACTTC
- TRBJ2-1 TRBV6-2/TRBV6-3 many CASTSEWLHNEQFF TGTGCCAGCACATCCGAGTGGTTGCACAATGAGCAGTTCTTC
TRBD2 TRBJ2-3 TRBV5-1 - CASSLEALAGGRDTQYF TGCGCCAGCAGCTTGGAGGCTCTAGCGGGAGGCAGAGATACGCAGTATTTT
- TRBJ2-2 TRBV10-3 - CAISRGPAAGELFF TGTGCCATCAGTCGTGGACCGGCGGCCGGGGAGCTGTTTTTT
- TRBJ2-7 TRBV25-1 few CASSEWQGRGEQYF TGTGCCAGCAGTGAATGGCAGGGAAGGGGCGAGCAGTACTTC
TRBD1 TRBJ2-2 TRBV29-1 few CSVQGQGATGELFF TGCAGCGTCCAGGGACAGGGCGCCACCGGGGAGCTGTTTTTT
TRBD2 TRBJ2-2 TRBV15 - CATSREYRKLAGLTGELFF TGTGCCACCAGCAGAGAATACCGAAAACTAGCGGGTCTCACCGGGGAGCTGTTTTTT
- TRBJ1-5 TRBV18 - CASSPEGQPQHF TGTGCCAGCTCACCAGAAGGTCAGCCCCAGCATTTT
- TRBJ2-3 TRBV20-1 - CSGAILFSRTDTQYF TGCAGTGGCGCGATCCTATTTTCTAGGACAGATACGCAGTATTTT
- TRBJ2-3 TRBV5-1 few CASSAAGSTDTQYF TGCGCCAGCAGCGCCGCAGGGAGCACAGATACGCAGTATTTT
- TRBJ1-4 TRBV7-8 few CASSAYRVRNEKLFF TGTGCCAGCAGCGCATACAGGGTTCGGAATGAAAAACTGTTTTTT
TRBD2 TRBJ2-3 TRBV20-1 few CSARGRGSDTQYF TGCAGTGCTAGGGGGAGGGGATCAGATACGCAGTATTTT
TRBD1 TRBJ1-1 TRBV6-5 many CASSRTGWNTEAFF TGTGCCAGCAGTCGGACAGGGTGGAACACTGAAGCTTTCTTT
- TRBJ2-3 TRBV6-1 few CASSDRGDSTDTQYF TGTGCCAGCAGTGACCGCGGGGATAGCACAGATACGCAGTATTTT